Listed here is a single T cell receptor (beta chain). This CDR3 has 13 residues. Trimming cost V 1 base and J 2 bases, with 8 bases left between them. Germline V CDR1 and CDR2: GTSNPN, SVGIG (reference sequence). This sample stems from a study of control samples from healthy donors and cancer patients. Sequenced by immunoSEQ multiplex PCR; TCRdb stores in-frame clones only, minus some. The table includes 78,000 or so clones, about 88% detected once. This clonotype was sampled from a woman in her forties or fifties in good health. Sample: blood. This chain connects TRBV30 to TRBJ1-2; D may be TRBD1 (5 bases). CDR3 DNA: TGTGCCTGGAGTGGAGGGGCCAACTATGGCTACACCTTC. This translates into CAWSGGANYGYTF.